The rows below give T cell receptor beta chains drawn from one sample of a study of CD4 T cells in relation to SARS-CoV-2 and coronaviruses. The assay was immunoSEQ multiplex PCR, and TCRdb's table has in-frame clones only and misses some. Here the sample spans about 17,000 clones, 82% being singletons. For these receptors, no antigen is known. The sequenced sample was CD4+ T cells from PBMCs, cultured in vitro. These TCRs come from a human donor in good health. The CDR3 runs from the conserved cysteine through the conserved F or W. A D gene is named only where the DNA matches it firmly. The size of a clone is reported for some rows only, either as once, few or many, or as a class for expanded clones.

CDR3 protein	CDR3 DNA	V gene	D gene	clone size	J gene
CASSQPGGPYEQYF	TGTGCCAGCAGCCAGCCGGGGGGGCCCTACGAGCAGTACTTC	TRBV7-8	TRBD2	-	TRBJ2-7
CASSQGGGLVHGYTF	TGCGCCAGCAGCCAAGGAGGGGGGCTTGTCCATGGCTACACCTTC	TRBV4-1	-	-	TRBJ1-2
CASSSTPGGPSGANVLTF	TGTGCCAGCAGTTCAACCCCAGGGGGGCCCTCTGGGGCCAACGTCCTGACTTTC	TRBV25-1	-	-	TRBJ2-6
CASSSTDTQYF	TGTGCCAGCAGTTCCACAGATACGCAGTATTTT	TRBV27	-	-	TRBJ2-3
CASSPMAGGAATEAFF	TGTGCCAGCAGCCCTATGGCGGGGGGCGCGGCGACTGAAGCTTTCTTT	TRBV7-9	-	few	TRBJ1-1
CASSFDLSSYNEQFF	TGTGCCAGCAGCTTTGACTTGAGCTCCTACAATGAGCAGTTCTTC	TRBV5-4	-	-	TRBJ2-1
CASSLEGGIYSGANVLTF	TGTGCCAGCAGCTTAGAGGGGGGCATCTACTCTGGGGCCAACGTCCTGACTTTC	TRBV7-2	-	-	TRBJ2-6
CASSEIDNEQFF	TGTGCCAGTAGTGAGATCGACAATGAGCAGTTCTTC	TRBV19	-	-	TRBJ2-1
CATSRDREGIQYF	TGTGCCACCAGCAGGGACCGGGAGGGCATTCAGTACTTC	TRBV15	TRBD2	-	TRBJ2-4
CASSQDDWRGANTEAFF	TGCGCCAGCAGCCAAGATGACTGGAGGGGAGCGAACACTGAAGCTTTCTTT	TRBV4-3	-	-	TRBJ1-1
CASSRPGLGTDTQYF	TGTGCCAGCAGCAGACCGGGCCTTGGCACAGATACGCAGTATTTT	TRBV7-2	-	-	TRBJ2-3
CASSLVGGLAGVNEQFF	TGCGCCAGCAGCTTGGTAGGGGGACTAGCGGGAGTCAATGAGCAGTTCTTC	TRBV5-1	TRBD2	-	TRBJ2-1
CASSPRLAGVGEQFF	TGTGCCAGCAGCCCTCGACTAGCGGGGGTGGGTGAGCAGTTCTTC	TRBV7-2	TRBD2	-	TRBJ2-1
CASTPSVGSTLAFF	TGCGCCAGCACCCCAAGTGTCGGTTCCACCTTAGCTTTCTTT	TRBV5-1	-	-	TRBJ1-1
CSVVWGQGILGRTYEQYF	TGCAGCGTTGTTTGGGGACAGGGAATACTCGGTAGGACCTACGAGCAGTACTTC	TRBV29-1	TRBD1	-	TRBJ2-7
CASSSLGAQAEQFF	TGTGCCAGCAGCTCCCTGGGGGCTCAAGCGGAGCAGTTCTTC	TRBV7-2	-	-	TRBJ2-1
CASNPRRGYNTEAFF	TGTGCCAGTAACCCGCGGAGGGGCTATAACACTGAAGCTTTCTTT	TRBV19	-	few	TRBJ1-1
CASSIRVRDSYEQYF	TGTGCCAGTAGTATAAGGGTCAGAGACTCCTACGAGCAGTACTTC	TRBV19	-	once	TRBJ2-7
CASGIAPNTEAFF	TGTGCCAGCGGTATCGCGCCGAACACTGAAGCTTTCTTT	TRBV12-3/TRBV12-4	-	-	TRBJ1-1
CASRPEVGGGNTIYF	TGCGCCAGCAGGCCGGAGGTCGGGGGAGGAAACACCATATATTTT	TRBV5-1	-	once	TRBJ1-3
CAGGGDRSLYGYTF	TGTGCCGGGGGTGGGGACAGATCACTTTATGGCTACACCTTC	TRBV2	TRBD1	-	TRBJ1-2
CASSKFTGTVNTGELFF	TGTGCCAGCAGCAAATTTACCGGGACAGTAAACACCGGGGAGCTGTTTTTT	TRBV7-2	TRBD1	-	TRBJ2-2
CASRQQGTNTGELFF	TGTGCCAGCAGGCAACAGGGGACGAACACCGGGGAGCTGTTTTTT	TRBV6-5	TRBD1	-	TRBJ2-2
CASSLVAGPNSPLHF	TGTGCCAGCAGCTTGGTAGCTGGGCCTAATTCACCCCTCCACTTT	TRBV5-6	-	few	TRBJ1-6
CATSAGGPSNIQYF	TGCGCCACCTCAGCGGGAGGGCCGTCAAACATTCAGTACTTC	TRBV5-1	TRBD2	-	TRBJ2-4
CASSQLGAGNEKLFF	TGCGCCAGCAGCCAGCTTGGAGCAGGAAATGAAAAACTGTTTTTT	TRBV5-1	-	few	TRBJ1-4
CASKKTSGSYEQYF	TGTGCCAGTAAGAAGACTAGCGGATCCTACGAGCAGTACTTC	TRBV11-3	TRBD2	-	TRBJ2-7
CASSRSHYVTGRFNSPLHF	TGTGCCAGCAGCAGATCTCATTACGTCACAGGGAGGTTTAATTCACCCCTCCACTTT	TRBV21-1	-	once	TRBJ1-6
CASSEERGNTIYF	TGTGCCAGCAGTGAAGAACGTGGAAACACCATATATTTT	TRBV2	-	-	TRBJ1-3
CASSSTWGFNQPQHF	TGTGCCAGCAGTTCCACCTGGGGGTTCAATCAGCCCCAGCATTTT	TRBV6-2/TRBV6-3	-	-	TRBJ1-5
CASSFTQGAVTGELFF	TGTGCCAGCAGCTTCACACAGGGGGCGGTGACCGGGGAGCTGTTTTTT	TRBV7-8	TRBD1	-	TRBJ2-2
CASSESAGWREGSTDTQYF	TGCGCCAGCAGTGAGTCCGCGGGTTGGCGGGAGGGAAGCACAGATACGCAGTATTTT	TRBV10-2	TRBD2	-	TRBJ2-3
CASTRPGETQYF	TGTGCCAGCACCAGACCTGGGGAGACCCAGTACTTC	TRBV12-3/TRBV12-4	-	-	TRBJ2-5
CASSKVLIQGTIYF	TGTGCCAGCAGCAAAGTTTTGATCCAGGGCACCATATATTTT	TRBV21-1	-	-	TRBJ1-3
CASSQGLLREKLFF	TGCGCCAGCAGCCAAGGGCTACTCAGAGAAAAACTGTTTTTT	TRBV4-1	-	-	TRBJ1-4
CASSVVDRSTDTQYF	TGTGCCAGCAGCGTAGTTGACAGGAGCACAGATACGCAGTATTTT	TRBV9	-	once	TRBJ2-3
CASSAGGSNQNIQYF	TGTGCCAGCAGCGCAGGCGGGAGCAACCAAAACATTCAGTACTTC	TRBV9	TRBD2	-	TRBJ2-4
CAWAYRPHDGQYF	TGTGCCTGGGCATACAGGCCGCACGACGGGCAGTACTTC	TRBV30	-	-	TRBJ2-7
CASSIYGVREKLFF	TGTGCCAGTAGTATTTACGGGGTACGGGAAAAACTGTTTTTT	TRBV19	-	-	TRBJ1-4
CASSQDYRDSNQPQHF	TGCGCCAGCAGCCAAGATTACAGGGATAGCAATCAGCCCCAGCATTTT	TRBV4-3	-	-	TRBJ1-5
CAISELDGPYEQYF	TGTGCCATCAGTGAGTTGGACGGACCCTACGAGCAGTACTTC	TRBV10-3	-	-	TRBJ2-7
CASSLAQGRLNTEAFF	TGTGCCAGCAGCCTCGCTCAGGGGCGATTGAACACTGAAGCTTTCTTT	TRBV3-1/TRBV3-2	-	-	TRBJ1-1
CASRATSGRGTDTQYF	TGTGCCAGCAGGGCCACTAGCGGGAGGGGTACAGATACGCAGTATTTT	TRBV3-1/TRBV3-2	TRBD2	-	TRBJ2-3
CASSPGTVTTNEKLFF	TGTGCCAGCTCACCCGGGACAGTTACAACTAATGAAAAACTGTTTTTT	TRBV18	TRBD1	-	TRBJ1-4
CASSPDGLSNQPQHF	TGTGCCAGCAGCCCCGACGGACTTAGCAATCAGCCCCAGCATTTT	TRBV7-9	-	few	TRBJ1-5
CSVKPQGGTGELFF	TGCAGCGTCAAACCGCAGGGAGGCACCGGGGAGCTGTTTTTT	TRBV29-1	-	-	TRBJ2-2
CASSLASLQEPDHF	TGTGCCAGCAGCTTGGCAAGCCTCCAGGAGCCGGACCATTTT	TRBV5-8	-	-	TRBJ1-5
CASSLTGSGGPETQYF	TGTGCCAGCAGCTTAACGGGGAGCGGGGGACCAGAGACCCAGTACTTC	TRBV7-2	TRBD2	-	TRBJ2-5
CASSQLDSRDLHF	TGTGCCAGCAGCCAACTGGACAGTCGGGACCTCCACTTT	TRBV3-1/TRBV3-2	-	few	TRBJ1-6
CASTPDGRGASTDTQYF	TGTGCCAGTACCCCGGACGGAAGGGGTGCTAGCACAGATACGCAGTATTTT	TRBV19	-	-	TRBJ2-3
CASSPRGGWTGTGETQYF	TGTGCCAGCAGCCCTAGGGGGGGGTGGACAGGGACGGGAGAGACCCAGTACTTC	TRBV7-8	-	-	TRBJ2-5
CASSLLAGGRPDTQYF	TGTGCCAGCAGCCTCTTAGCGGGGGGGCGTCCAGATACGCAGTATTTT	TRBV5-6	TRBD2	-	TRBJ2-3
CASSLPGVDRVRGGYTF	TGCGCCAGCAGCCTACCCGGAGTAGACAGGGTGCGAGGGGGCTACACCTTC	TRBV5-1	TRBD1	-	TRBJ1-2
CASSPGTSGLQETQYF	TGTGCCAGCAGCCCAGGGACTAGCGGACTCCAAGAGACCCAGTACTTC	TRBV11-3	TRBD2	-	TRBJ2-5
CASSSIRGHGGYTF	TGTGCCAGCAGCTCAATCAGGGGGCACGGTGGCTACACCTTC	TRBV7-2	TRBD1	-	TRBJ1-2
CSIRTGQGQPQHF	TGCAGCATTAGGACAGGGCAGGGTCAGCCCCAGCATTTT	TRBV29-1	TRBD1	-	TRBJ1-5
CASSSRLVPYEQYF	TGTGCCAGCAGCTCCCGACTAGTACCCTACGAGCAGTACTTC	TRBV5-4	-	once	TRBJ2-7